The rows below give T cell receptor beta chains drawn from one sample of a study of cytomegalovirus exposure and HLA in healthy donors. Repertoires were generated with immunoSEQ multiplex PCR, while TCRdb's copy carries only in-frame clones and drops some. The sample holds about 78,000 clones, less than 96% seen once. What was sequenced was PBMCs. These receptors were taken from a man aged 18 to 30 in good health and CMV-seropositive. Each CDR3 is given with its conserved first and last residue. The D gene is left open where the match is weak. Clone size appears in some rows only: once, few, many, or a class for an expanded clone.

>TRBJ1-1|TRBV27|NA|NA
TGTGCCAGCAGTTGGGGCGAGAACACTGAAGCTTTCTTT
CASSWGENTEAFF
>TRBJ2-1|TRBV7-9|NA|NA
TGTGCCAGCAGCTCGACAGTGAGCTCCTACAATGAGCAGTTCTTC
CASSSTVSSYNEQFF
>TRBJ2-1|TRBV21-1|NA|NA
TGTGCCAGCAGCATGAACCCTAGCGGGAGGGGTTTGGATGAGCAGTTCTTC
CASSMNPSGRGLDEQFF
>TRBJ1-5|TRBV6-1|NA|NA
TGTGCCAGCAGTGCCCGGGACATAGCTCAGCCCCAGCATTTT
CASSARDIAQPQHF
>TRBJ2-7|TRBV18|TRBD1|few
TGTGCCAGCTCTAAGGGACAGGAGCTCTACGAGCAGTACTTC
CASSKGQELYEQYF
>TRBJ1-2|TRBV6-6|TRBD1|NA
TGTGCCAGCAGTTACTCCGACAGGGGGGGCGGCTACACCTTC
CASSYSDRGGGYTF
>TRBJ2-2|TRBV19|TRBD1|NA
TGTGCCAGTAGTATGCGCTTTCTCGGGACAGACGACACCGGGGAGCTGTTTTTT
CASSMRFLGTDDTGELFF
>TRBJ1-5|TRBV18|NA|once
TGTGCCAGCTCACCACCGGGAGGGGGGTATAGCAATCAGCCCCAGCATTTT
CASSPPGGGYSNQPQHF
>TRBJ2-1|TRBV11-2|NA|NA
TGTGCCAGCAGCGGAGGGAGAGCCGGCTTCGATGAGCAGTTCTTC
CASSGGRAGFDEQFF
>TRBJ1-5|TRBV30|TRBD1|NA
TGTGCCTGGAGTACAGGGGGCTCTCAGCCCCAGCATTTT
CAWSTGGSQPQHF
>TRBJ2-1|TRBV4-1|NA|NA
TGCGCCAGCAGCCAAGCTGCGGTCTCCTACAATGAGCAGTTCTTC
CASSQAAVSYNEQFF
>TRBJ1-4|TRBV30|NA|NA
TGTGCCTGGACCTCTGATCTCGGGGAAAAACTGTTTTTT
CAWTSDLGEKLFF
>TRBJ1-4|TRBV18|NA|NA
TGTGCCAGCTCACCACCGGATACAGCCTTACTGTTTTTT
CASSPPDTALLFF
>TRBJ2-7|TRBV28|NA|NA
TGTGCCAGCAGTACAGTGGTCCTCAGGTCCTACGAGCAGTACTTC
CASSTVVLRSYEQYF
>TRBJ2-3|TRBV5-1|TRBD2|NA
TGCGCCAGCAGCTCCGGGACTAGCGGAGGGGTAGCAGATACGCAGTATTTT
CASSSGTSGGVADTQYF
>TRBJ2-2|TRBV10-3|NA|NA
TGTGCCATCAGTGAGTCGACGCGGACAGTGAACACCGGGGAGCTGTTTTTT
CAISESTRTVNTGELFF
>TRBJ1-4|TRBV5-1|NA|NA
TGCGCCAGCAGCTTACGAGACTCTAATGAAAAACTGTTTTTT
CASSLRDSNEKLFF
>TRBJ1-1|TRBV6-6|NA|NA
TGTGCCAGCAGTTACATGAGCACTGAAGCTTTCTTT
CASSYMSTEAFF
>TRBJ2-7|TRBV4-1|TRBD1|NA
TGCGCCAGCAGCCAGGTAACAGGGGGTGTTGACGAGCAGTACTTC
CASSQVTGGVDEQYF
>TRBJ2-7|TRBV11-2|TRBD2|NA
TGTGCCAGCAGCTTACTAGCGGGAGACACCTACGAGCAGTACTTC
CASSLLAGDTYEQYF
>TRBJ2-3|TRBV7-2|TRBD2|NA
TGTGCCAGCAGCCCCGGACTAGCGGGAGACGGGCAGTATTTT
CASSPGLAGDGQYF
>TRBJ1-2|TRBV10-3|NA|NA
TGTGCCACCCGGCGGGGTTTAGTTAACTATGGCTACACCTTC
CATRRGLVNYGYTF
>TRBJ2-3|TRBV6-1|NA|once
TGTGCCAGCAGTAACCGGGAGTTTGTCGATACGCAGTATTTT
CASSNREFVDTQYF
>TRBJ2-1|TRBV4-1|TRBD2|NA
TGCGCCAGCAGCCAAGACGGGACTAGCGGGAGGATCGATGAGCAGTTCTTC
CASSQDGTSGRIDEQFF
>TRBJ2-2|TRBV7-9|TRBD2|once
TGTGCCAGCAGCTCGGGACTAGCGGGAGTCGGGGAGCTGTTTTTT
CASSSGLAGVGELFF
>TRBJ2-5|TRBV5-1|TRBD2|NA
TGCGCCAGCAGCTTGGAACTAGCGGGACAAGAGACCCAGTACTTC
CASSLELAGQETQYF
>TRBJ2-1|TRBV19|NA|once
TGTGCCAGTAGTAGACAGGACGTATCCTACAATGAGCAGTTCTTC
CASSRQDVSYNEQFF
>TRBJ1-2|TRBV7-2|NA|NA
TGTGGGTGGGGGGAGTACTATGGCTACACCTTC
CGWGEYYGYTF
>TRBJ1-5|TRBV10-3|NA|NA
TGTGCCATCAGGGACATTAGCAATCAGCCCCAGCATTTT
CAIRDISNQPQHF
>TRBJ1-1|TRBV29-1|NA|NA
TGCAGCGTCCTAATCGGGTTCACGGATGAAGCTTTCTTT
CSVLIGFTDEAFF
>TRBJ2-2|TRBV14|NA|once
TGTGCCAGCAGCCCCATGGCTGGCACCGGGGAGCTGTTTTTT
CASSPMAGTGELFF
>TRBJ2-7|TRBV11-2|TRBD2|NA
TGTGCCAGCAGCTTAGGGTCTAGCGGGTCCTCCTACGAGCAGTACTTC
CASSLGSSGSSYEQYF
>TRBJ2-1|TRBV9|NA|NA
TGTGCCAGCAGCGTAGACGGTTTTAGAGGGAGTGAGCAGTTCTTC
CASSVDGFRGSEQFF
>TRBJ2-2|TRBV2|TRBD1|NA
TGTGCCAGCAGACAGGGGGCGCAGACCGGGGAGCTGTTTTTT
CASRQGAQTGELFF
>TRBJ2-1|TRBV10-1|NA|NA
TGCGCCAGCAGTTTGGGCCCGAGCAATGAGCAGTTCTTC
CASSLGPSNEQFF
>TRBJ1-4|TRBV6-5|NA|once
TGTGCCAGCAGTCAGAATAATGAAAAACTGTTTTTT
CASSQNNEKLFF
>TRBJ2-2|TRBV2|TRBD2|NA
TGTGCCAGCAGCAAAACTAGCGGGAGTCTAACCGGGGAGCTGTTTTTT
CASSKTSGSLTGELFF
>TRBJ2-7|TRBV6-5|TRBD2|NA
TGTGCCAGCAGTACGACCGGGACTAGCATCTACGAGCAGTACTTC
CASSTTGTSIYEQYF
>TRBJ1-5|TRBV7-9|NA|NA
TGTGCCAGCCAACCTCCAGACTATAGCAATCAGCCCCAGCATTTT
CASQPPDYSNQPQHF
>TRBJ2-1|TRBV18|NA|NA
TGTGCCAGCTCCCCTGGACGGGAGAACTACAATGAGCAGTTCTTC
CASSPGRENYNEQFF
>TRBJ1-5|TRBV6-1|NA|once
TGTGCCAGCAGGGACAGTCCCCCTAGCAATCAGCCCCAGCATTTT
CASRDSPPSNQPQHF
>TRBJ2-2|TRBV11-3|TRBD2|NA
TGTGCCAGCAGCTTGGATAGCGGGAGATACAGCCAGACGGAGCTGTTTTTT
CASSLDSGRYSQTELFF
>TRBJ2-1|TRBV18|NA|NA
TGTGCCAGCTCACCTCTCCAGGGCCGTGAGCAGTTCTTC
CASSPLQGREQFF
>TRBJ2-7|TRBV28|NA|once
TGTGCCAGCAGTTTGCCGCAGGGGCCAAACGAGCAGTACTTC
CASSLPQGPNEQYF
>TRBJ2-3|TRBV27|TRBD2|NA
TGTGCCAGCAGTTTAAATCCTAGCGGGTCATATACGCAGTATTTT
CASSLNPSGSYTQYF
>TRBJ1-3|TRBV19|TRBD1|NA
TGTGCCAGTAGGACAGGGAAGAGTAACACCATATATTTT
CASRTGKSNTIYF
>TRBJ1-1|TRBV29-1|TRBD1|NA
TGCAGCGTTGACGGGACAGGGGGCGGTGAAGCTTTCTTT
CSVDGTGGGEAFF
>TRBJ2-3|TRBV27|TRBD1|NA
TGTGCCAGCAGTCCCCGGGACAGGGGGCGAGTTACGCAGTATTTT
CASSPRDRGRVTQYF
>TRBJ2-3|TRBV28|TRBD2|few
TGTGCCAGCAGCTCTGTCTTTCTACTAGCGGACACAGATACGCAGTATTTT
CASSSVFLLADTDTQYF
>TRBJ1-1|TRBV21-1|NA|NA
TGTGCCAGCAGCAAAAAATCAGGGGACAGGGTTGATGGGCCTGAAGCTTTCTTT
CASSKKSGDRVDGPEAFF
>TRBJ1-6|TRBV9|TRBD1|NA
TGTGCCAGCAGCGGCGGACAGGGATATTCACCCCTCCACTTT
CASSGGQGYSPLHF
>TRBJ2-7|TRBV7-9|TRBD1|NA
TGTGCCAGCAGTCGGACAGGGAGCTCCTACGAGCAGTACTTC
CASSRTGSSYEQYF
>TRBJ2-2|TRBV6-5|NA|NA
TGTGCCAGCAGTTACTCTAGCGGGAACACCGGGGAGCTGTTTTTT
CASSYSSGNTGELFF
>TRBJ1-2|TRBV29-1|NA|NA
TGCAGCGTCCCCCCCGGGCCTGGAGGTAACTATGGCTACACCTTC
CSVPPGPGGNYGYTF
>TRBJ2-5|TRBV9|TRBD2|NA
TGTGCCAGCAGCCCGTGGCGGGGGGTCGGAGAGACCCAGTACTTC
CASSPWRGVGETQYF
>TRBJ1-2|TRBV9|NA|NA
TGTGCCAGCAGCGTCGCGGACAAAGGCTATGGCTACACCTTC
CASSVADKGYGYTF
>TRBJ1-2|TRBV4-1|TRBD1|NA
TGCGCCAGCAGCCAGGACGGGGGGGGACAGGGGGCCGATGGCTACACCTTC
CASSQDGGGQGADGYTF
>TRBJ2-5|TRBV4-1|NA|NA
TGCGCCAGCAGTCGGGGGACAGACCAAGAGACCCAGTACTTC
CASSRGTDQETQYF
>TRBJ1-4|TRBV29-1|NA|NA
TGCAGCGTTGAAGATCGGGGGGAGGGTAATGAAAAACTGTTTTTT
CSVEDRGEGNEKLFF
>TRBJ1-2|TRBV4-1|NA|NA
TGCGCCAGCAGCCAAGGACTGGACTACACCTTC
CASSQGLDYTF